These 25 T cell receptor beta chains were all obtained from the same sample, sequenced in a study of T cells after yellow fever vaccination. Using its own MiXCR run on the 5' RACE reads, TCRdb lists one record per CDR3 protein. Found here are 350,000 or so distinct CDR3 sequences, roughly 8% of them singletons; the top ten hold approximately 18%. The sample in question was PBMCs, obtained about 49 days after the first yellow fever vaccination. These receptors were taken from a man aged 18 to 30 who received the YFV17D yellow fever vaccine.

As for this clonotype: The DNA is omitted, as the CDR3 cannot be located on it reliably, and the CDR3 follows TCRdb's listing. This sequence joins TRBV6-5 and TRBJ2-2; the DNA was not used to check the table's D call, TRBD1. Germline V gene lookup returns CDR1 MNHEY and CDR2 SVGAGI. The CDR3 is 16 residues long, ends included. The CDR3 loop is CASSYPRGFGAGELFF.

This clonotype was picked up a small number of times. The V and J genes are TRBV20-1 and TRBJ2-7; 8 bases are shared with TRBD2. The ends lost 6 bases at V and 5 bases at J; junction bases unmatched: 9. The CDR3 runs 13 residues. Germline V gene data show CDR1 as DFQATT and CDR2 as SNEGSKA (reference sequence). CDR3 in DNA: TGCAGTGCCACCCCGGGGGGGCAACACGAGCAGTACTTC. It is translated as CSATPGGQHEQYF.

This clonotype has a count of ten or more. The chain is built from TRBV6-1 and TRBJ2-7; D unresolved. This CDR3 comprises 13 residues. With 0 bases removed from V and 4 bases from J, the gap between germline ends came to 7 bases. Germline assignment: CDR1 MNHNS and CDR2 SASEGT. The CDR3 nucleotides are TGTGCCAGCAGTGAAGCGCCAGCTTACGAGCAGTACGTC. Amino acids: CASSEAPAYEQYV.

This clonotype was seen a few times. The chain combines TRBV4-1 with TRBJ1-1; possibly TRBD1 for D (5 bases). The CDR3 runs to 16 residues. Looked up from germline, CDR1 is MGHRA and CDR2 is YSYEKL. V lost 1 base to trimming and J lost 4 bases, with 16 bases between them. CDR3 sequence: CASSQGPPAGTTEAFF. As DNA, the CDR3 is TGCGCCAGCAGCCAAGGCCCCCCGGCAGGGACCACTGAAGCTTTCTTT.

This clonotype was observed a handful of times. This chain connects TRBV28 to TRBJ2-3; D is undetermined. CDR3 size: 14 residues. With 3 bases removed from V and 2 bases from J, the gap between germline ends came to 9 bases. Per the germline V gene, CDR1 is MDHEN and CDR2 is SYDVKM. The CDR3 coding sequence is TGTGCCAGCAGTTTTACGGGCCCCACAGATACGCAGTATTTT. Residues: CASSFTGPTDTQYF.

The gene calls are TRBV3-1 and TRBJ2-7; possible D gene TRBD2, 5 bases. The length of the CDR3 is 16 residues. V dropped 4 bases and J dropped 2 bases, with 18 bases sitting between them. CDR1 is LGHDT, CDR2 YNNKEL, per germline (reference sequence). The CDR3 DNA is TGTGCCAGCAGCCCTCCTGGAGTAGCGCGGGCCTACGAGCAGTACGTC. Protein sequence: CASSPPGVARAYEQYV.

There are many counts of this clonotype. The V call is TRBV4-2, the J call TRBJ2-2; tentatively, D is TRBD2 (7 bases). Trimming removed 8 bases at V and 4 bases at J, with 14 bases between. Germline assignment: CDR1 LGHNA and CDR2 YNFKEQ. This CDR3 comprises 14 residues. The CDR3 reads CASSRGAVTGELFF. CDR3 in DNA: TGTGCCAGCTCCCGGGGGGCGGTCACCGGGGAGCTGTTTTTT.

This clonotype has a count of ten or more. This chain joins TRBV20-1 and TRBJ2-7; 9 nucleotides align to TRBD2. The V segment lost 6 bases and the J segment 5 bases; nucleotides outside the gene matches: 11. The CDR3 spans 14 residues. The germline V gene encodes CDR1 DFQATT and CDR2 SNEGSKA (reference sequence). In DNA, the CDR3 is TGCAGTGCCAAAGCGGGGGGAGGGGCCCACGAGCAGTACGTC. Its protein product is CSAKAGGGAHEQYV.

This clonotype was seen a few times. The chain uses TRBV7-9 and TRBJ2-1; TRBD1 matches 8 bases. Unmatched junction bases numbered 2, after V lost 2 bases and J lost 2 bases. This CDR3 has 15 residues. Germline V gives CDR1 SEHNR, CDR2 FQNEAQ (reference sequence). CDR3 DNA sequence: TGTGCCAGCAGCTTAACACAGGGGGCCTACAATGAGCAGTTCTTC. This sequence encodes CASSLTQGAYNEQFF.

The rearrangement joins TRBV15 to TRBJ2-7; maybe TRBD2 (6 bases). The CDR3 sequence is 15 residues long. The germline V gene encodes CDR1 LNHNV and CDR2 YYDKDF (reference sequence). V lost 9 bases and J 7 bases, leaving 25 bases between the germline ends. CDR3 DNA: TGTGCCACATCTGTTCGGCGGGGCGATCTTACGGAGCAGTACTTC. Protein: CATSVRRGDLTEQYF.

The genes are TRBV7-3 and TRBJ1-1; D perhaps matches TRBD1 (5 bases). Germline V lookup: CDR1 SGHTA, CDR2 FQGTGA. The CDR3 loop spans 16 amino acids. V was shortened by 2 bases and J by 6 bases, with 19 bases between the two germline ends. CDR3 coding DNA: TGTGCCAGCAGCTTAGATGTTGGACAACCCCCGGCTGAAGCTTTCTTT. Translated: CASSLDVGQPPAEAFF. The full variable domain, rest sourced from reference TRBV7-3 and TRBJ1-1, is GAGVSQTPSNKVTEKGKYVELRCDPISGHTALYWYRQSLGQGPEFLIYFQGTGAADDSGLPNDRFFAVRPEGSVSTLKIQRTERGDSAVYLCASSLDVGQPPAEAFFGQGTRLTVV.

The chain uses TRBV5-4 and TRBJ2-2; D tentatively reads TRBD1 or TRBD2 (6 bases each). Per germline, CDR1 SGHNT and CDR2 YYREEE (reference sequence). V was pared by 5 bases and J by 4 bases, with 15 bases between. This CDR3 contains 15 residues. CDR3 amino acids: CASRRDMSGTGELFF. In DNA, the CDR3 is TGTGCCAGCAGGCGGGACATGTCCGGCACCGGGGAGCTGTTTTTT.

The sample holds a few counts of this clonotype. The chain has TRBV11-1 and TRBJ2-2; D is unclear. CDR3 length: 12 amino acids. V lost 7 bases and J 8 bases, leaving 11 bases between the germline ends. From germline, CDR1 is SGHAT and CDR2 FQDESV (reference sequence). CDR3 amino acids: CASTMVAGELFF. The CDR3 bases are TGTGCCAGCACAATGGTCGCGGGGGAGCTGTTTTTT.

This clonotype was recorded a few times. J is TRBJ1-1 and V is TRBV7-2, with TRBD1 matching 10 bases. The CDR3 spans 17 residues. The ends lost 4 bases at V and 5 bases at J; junction bases unmatched: 13. Germline CDR1 SGHTA, CDR2 FQGNSA. Written as DNA, the CDR3 is TGTGCCAGCAGCTCGACCGGGACAGGGGTGCTGGGGACTGAAGCTTTCTTT. Protein sequence: CASSSTGTGVLGTEAFF.

In its sample, this clonotype was seen a few times. This chain joins TRBV3-1 and TRBJ1-6; 8 positions agree with TRBD1. Germline V gene data show CDR1 as LGHDT and CDR2 as YNNKEL (reference sequence). V lost 2 bases, J lost 8 bases, and 2 bases stayed unmatched. The CDR3 covers 14 residues. CDR3 nucleotide sequence: TGTGCCAGCAGCCAATCGACAGGGGATTCACCCCTCCACTTT. It is translated as CASSQSTGDSPLHF.

There are a few counts of this clonotype. The chain recombines TRBV5-1 with TRBJ1-1, with D possibly matching TRBD1 (6 bases). Trimming took off 1 base at V and 0 bases at J, with 13 bases between the two ends. Germline loops: CDR1 SGHRS, CDR2 YFSETQ. The CDR3 totals 16 residues. The CDR3 protein is CASSLNRAELNTEAFF. As DNA, the CDR3 is TGCGCCAGCAGCTTGAACAGGGCGGAGTTGAACACTGAAGCTTTCTTT.

This clonotype has only a few counts. The V gene is TRBV7-6, the J gene TRBJ1-5, with D possibly being TRBD1 (6 bases). Germline CDR1 reads SGHVS; CDR2 reads FNYEAQ. Trimming shortened V by 5 bases and J by 9 bases, and 20 bases separated the two germline ends. The CDR3 covers 15 residues. The CDR3 DNA reads TGTGCCAGCAGCCCTAGCACGGACAGAGAAGCGCCCCAGCATTTT. Its protein product is CASSPSTDREAPQHF.

This clonotype was counted between two and nine times. The CDR3 region has the DNA TGTGCCAGCAGCTCCGGGGACAGGGGAAATTCACCCCTCCACTTT. Its translation: CASSSGDRGNSPLHF. V gene TRBV7-6 combines with J gene TRBJ1-6; 10 bases map to TRBD1. The germline V gene has CDR1 SGHVS and CDR2 FNYEAQ. V lost 4 bases, J lost 7 bases, and 4 bases stayed unmatched. The CDR3 contains 15 residues.

In this sample, this clonotype turned up a few times. The CDR3 reads CSALRGPTYEQYF. The CDR3 nucleotides are TGCAGTGCTCTCCGGGGACCAACCTACGAGCAGTACTTC. The rearrangement links TRBV20-1 to TRBJ2-7, with D perhaps being TRBD1 or TRBD2 (5 bases each). Per the germline V gene, CDR1 is DFQATT and CDR2 is SNEGSKA (reference sequence). V lost 5 bases and J lost 2, with 13 bases in between. The CDR3 runs to 13 residues.

Of note for this clonotype: A much larger clone is a single base away; this may be a read error. This chain joins TRBV12-3 or TRBV12-4 and TRBJ2-5; TRBD1 matches 9 bases. The V segment lost 6 bases and the J segment 5 bases; nucleotides outside the gene matches: 4. This CDR3 is built from 13 residues. The DNA for the CDR3 is TGTGCCAGCAGCGACAGGGGGGAGGAGACCCAGTACTTC. Amino acids: CASSDRGEETQYF.

This clonotype came up a few times. CDR3 DNA sequence: TGTGCCAGCAGCTTAGGGGAGGGACAGGGGGCCCGCAATCAGCCCCAGCATTTT. The encoded protein is CASSLGEGQGARNQPQHF. The chain recombines TRBV7-9 with TRBJ1-5, with 12 bases identical to TRBD1. CDR1 is SEHNR, CDR2 FQNEAQ, per germline (reference sequence). V shed 1 base and J 2 bases; nucleotides not matched to a gene: 6. This CDR3 region has 18 residues. Combining the CDR3 with reference TRBV7-9 and TRBJ1-5 gives the whole variable domain DTGVSQNPRHKITKRGQNVTFRCDPISEHNRLYWYRQTLGQGPEFLTYFQNEAQLEKSRLLSDRFSAERPKGSFSTLEIQRTEQGDSAMYLCASSLGEGQGARNQPQHFGDGTRLSIL.

This clonotype showed up just a few times. For the CDR3, the DNA is TGTGCCAGCAGAGCCGAAGAGGGAACTAATGAAAAACTGTTTTTT. This sequence encodes CASRAEEGTNEKLFF. The chain carries TRBV27 and TRBJ1-4; D unclear. Trimming cost V 6 bases and J 1 base, with 12 bases left between them. The CDR3 contains 15 residues. Germline V gives CDR1 MNHEY, CDR2 SMNVEV (reference sequence).

This clonotype has just one count. The V call is TRBV5-1, the J call TRBJ2-6; 8 bases agree with TRBD1. The CDR3 consists of 19 residues. Germline loops: CDR1 SGHRS, CDR2 YFSETQ. J gave up 1 base and V 0 bases, and 9 bases lay outside the gene matches. CDR3 loop: CASSLAIRDRWSGANVLTF. Written as DNA, the CDR3 is TGCGCCAGCAGCTTGGCCATAAGGGACAGGTGGTCTGGGGCCAACGTCCTGACTTTC. The full variable domain, with the rest looked up from reference TRBV5-1 and TRBJ2-6, is KAGVTQTPRYLIKTRGQQVTLSCSPISGHRSVSWYQQTPGQGLQFLFEYFSETQRNKGNFPGRFSGRQFSNSRSEMNVSTLELGDSALYLCASSLAIRDRWSGANVLTFGAGSRLTVL.

J is TRBJ2-4 and V is TRBV5-1, with unresolved D. This CDR3 has 14 amino acids. The V gene's germline CDR1 is SGHRS and CDR2 YFSETQ. V lost 3 bases to trimming and J lost 0 bases, with 7 bases between them. CDR3 sequence (DNA): TGCGCCAGCAGCTACCCGACAGCCAAAAACATTCAGTACTTC. As protein: CASSYPTAKNIQYF.

The table lists this clonotype with a few counts. The V gene is TRBV6-2 or TRBV6-3, the J gene TRBJ2-7; the match to TRBD2 covers 9 bases. There are 15 residues in the CDR3. V lost 6 bases to trimming and J lost 2 bases; unmatched junction nucleotides: 8. Germline CDR1 and CDR2: MNHEY and SVGEGT. The CDR3 reads CASRQTSGLAYEQYF. The CDR3 bases are TGTGCCAGCAGACAAACTAGCGGGCTAGCCTACGAGCAGTACTTC.